The clone carrying this T cell receptor beta chain was seen at least ten times. This entry is derived from a study of identical twins. MiXCR, applied by TCRdb to the 5' RACE reads, yields one record per CDR3 protein. Of about 100,000 distinct CDR3 sequences in the sample, 5.9% were seen once. There are 15 residues in the CDR3. Trimming cost V 3 bases and J 1 base, with 7 bases left between them. V gene TRBV12-3 or TRBV12-4 combines with J gene TRBJ2-6; no reliable D call. This TCR was recovered from a woman aged 45-60 years in good health. The sequenced sample was memory T cells sorted from blood. The CDR3 sequence is CASSLFGSGANVLTF. The CDR3 bases are TGTGCCAGCAGTTTGTTTGGTTCTGGGGCCAACGTCCTGACTTTC.